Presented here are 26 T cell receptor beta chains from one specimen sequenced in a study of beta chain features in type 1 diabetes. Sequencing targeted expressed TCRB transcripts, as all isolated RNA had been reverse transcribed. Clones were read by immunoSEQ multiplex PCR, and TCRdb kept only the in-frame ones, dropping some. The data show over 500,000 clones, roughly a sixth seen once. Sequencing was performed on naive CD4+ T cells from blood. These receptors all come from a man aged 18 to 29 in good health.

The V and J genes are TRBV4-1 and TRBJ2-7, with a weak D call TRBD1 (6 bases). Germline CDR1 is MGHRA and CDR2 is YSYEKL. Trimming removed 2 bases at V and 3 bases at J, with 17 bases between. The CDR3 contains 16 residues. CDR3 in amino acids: CASSQRWGTLDYEQYF. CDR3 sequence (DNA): TGCGCCAGCAGCCAAAGGTGGGGGACACTAGACTACGAGCAGTACTTC.

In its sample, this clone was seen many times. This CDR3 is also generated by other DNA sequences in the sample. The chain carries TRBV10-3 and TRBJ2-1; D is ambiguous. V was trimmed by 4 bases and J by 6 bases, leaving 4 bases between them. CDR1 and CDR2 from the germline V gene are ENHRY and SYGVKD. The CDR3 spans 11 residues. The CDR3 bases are TGTGCCATCAGTGGGGCCAATGAGCAGTTCTTC. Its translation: CAISGANEQFF.

CDR3 region: CASSLGGGRELFF. The DNA of the CDR3 is TGTGCCAGCAGCTTAGGGGGAGGACGGGAGCTGTTTTTT. The chain employs TRBV7-6 and TRBJ2-2; D possibly corresponds to TRBD2 (6 bases). The CDR3 runs 13 residues. Per the germline V gene, CDR1 is SGHVS and CDR2 is FNYEAQ. V lost 1 base and J lost 9, with 9 bases in between.

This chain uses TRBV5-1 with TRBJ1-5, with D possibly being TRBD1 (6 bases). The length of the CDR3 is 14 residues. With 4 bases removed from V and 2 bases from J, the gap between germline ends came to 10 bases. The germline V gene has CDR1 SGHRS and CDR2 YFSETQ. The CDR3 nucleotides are TGCGCCAGCAGCATGACAGGCGGCAATCAGCCCCAGCATTTT. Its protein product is CASSMTGGNQPQHF.

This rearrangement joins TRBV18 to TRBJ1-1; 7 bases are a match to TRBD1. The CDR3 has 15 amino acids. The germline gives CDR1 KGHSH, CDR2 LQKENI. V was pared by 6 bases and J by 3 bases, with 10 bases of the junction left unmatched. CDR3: CASSRGQYFDTEAFF. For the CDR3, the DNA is TGTGCCAGCTCCAGGGGACAGTACTTTGACACTGAAGCTTTCTTT.

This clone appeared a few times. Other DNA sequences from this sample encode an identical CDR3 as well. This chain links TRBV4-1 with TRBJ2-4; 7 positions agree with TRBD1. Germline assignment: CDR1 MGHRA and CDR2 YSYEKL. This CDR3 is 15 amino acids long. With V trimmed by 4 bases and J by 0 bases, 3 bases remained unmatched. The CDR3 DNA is TGCGCCAGCAGCCCGACAGGGTTAGCCAAAAACATTCAGTACTTC. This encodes CASSPTGLAKNIQYF.

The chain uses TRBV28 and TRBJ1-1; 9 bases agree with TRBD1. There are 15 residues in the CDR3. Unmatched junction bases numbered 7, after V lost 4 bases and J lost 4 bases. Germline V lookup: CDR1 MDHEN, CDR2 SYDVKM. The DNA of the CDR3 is TGTGCCAGCAGTTGGCCCGGGACAGGGACCACTGAAGCTTTCTTT. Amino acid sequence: CASSWPGTGTTEAFF.

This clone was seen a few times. For the CDR3, the DNA is TGTGCCAGCAGCCCCGGGACCGGACAAGAGACCCAGTACTTC. It specifies CASSPGTGQETQYF. The chain joins TRBV5-4 to TRBJ2-5; D might be TRBD1 or TRBD2, each matching 5 bases. The CDR3 sequence is 14 residues long. Deletions cut 4 bases from V and 2 bases from J, with 12 bases between. The germline V gene has CDR1 SGHNT and CDR2 YYREEE (reference sequence).

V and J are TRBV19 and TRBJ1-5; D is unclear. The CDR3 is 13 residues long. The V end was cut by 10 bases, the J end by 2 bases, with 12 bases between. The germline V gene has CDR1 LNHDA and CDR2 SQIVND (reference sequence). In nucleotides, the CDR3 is TGTGCCACTAAGGACCTTGGCAATCAGCCCCAGCATTTT. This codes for CATKDLGNQPQHF. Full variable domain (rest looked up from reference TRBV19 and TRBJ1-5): DGGITQSPKYLFRKEGQNVTLSCEQNLNHDAMYWYRQDPGQGLRLIYYSQIVNDFQKGDIAEGYSVSREKKESFPLTVTSAQKNPTAFYLCATKDLGNQPQHFGDGTRLSIL.

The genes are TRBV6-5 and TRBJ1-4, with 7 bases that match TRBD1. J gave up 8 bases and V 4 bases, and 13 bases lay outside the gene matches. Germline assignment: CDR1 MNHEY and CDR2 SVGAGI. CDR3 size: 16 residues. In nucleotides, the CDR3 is TGTGCCAGCAGTTTGTTTTTAACAGGGGCGCGAGAAAAACTGTTTTTT. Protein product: CASSLFLTGAREKLFF.

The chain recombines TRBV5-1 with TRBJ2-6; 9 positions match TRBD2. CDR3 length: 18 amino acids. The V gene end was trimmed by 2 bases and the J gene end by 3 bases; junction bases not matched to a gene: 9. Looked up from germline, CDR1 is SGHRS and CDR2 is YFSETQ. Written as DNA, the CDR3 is TGCGCCAGCAGCTTCTCCCGCGGGAGGGCCGTTGGGGCCAACGTCCTGACTTTC. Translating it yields CASSFSRGRAVGANVLTF.

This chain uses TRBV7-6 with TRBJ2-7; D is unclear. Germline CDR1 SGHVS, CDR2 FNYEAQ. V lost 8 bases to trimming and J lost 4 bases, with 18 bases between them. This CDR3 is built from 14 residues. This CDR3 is CASGQDSGPYEQYF. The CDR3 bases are TGTGCCAGCGGCCAAGATTCCGGCCCTTACGAGCAGTACTTC.

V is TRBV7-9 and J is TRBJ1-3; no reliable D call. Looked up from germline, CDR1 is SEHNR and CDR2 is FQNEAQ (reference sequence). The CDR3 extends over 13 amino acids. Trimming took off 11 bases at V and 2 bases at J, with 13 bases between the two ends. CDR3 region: CAETETTGNTIYF. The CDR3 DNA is TGTGCCGAGACGGAGACAACTGGAAACACCATATATTTT. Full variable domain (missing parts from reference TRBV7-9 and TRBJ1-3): DTGVSQNPRHKITKRGQNVTFRCDPISEHNRLYWYRQTLGQGPEFLTYFQNEAQLEKSRLLSDRFSAERPKGSFSTLEIQRTEQGDSAMYLCAETETTGNTIYFGEGSWLTVV.

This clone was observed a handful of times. The CDR3 DNA follows: TGTGCCAGCAGTTACCCGTTGACTGAAAAACTGTTTTTT. Translating it yields CASSYPLTEKLFF. The V and J genes are TRBV6-6 and TRBJ1-4; D is uncertain. The CDR3 spans 13 residues. V dropped 2 bases and J dropped 7 bases, with 8 bases sitting between them. Germline CDR1 and CDR2: MNHNY and SVGAGI (reference sequence).

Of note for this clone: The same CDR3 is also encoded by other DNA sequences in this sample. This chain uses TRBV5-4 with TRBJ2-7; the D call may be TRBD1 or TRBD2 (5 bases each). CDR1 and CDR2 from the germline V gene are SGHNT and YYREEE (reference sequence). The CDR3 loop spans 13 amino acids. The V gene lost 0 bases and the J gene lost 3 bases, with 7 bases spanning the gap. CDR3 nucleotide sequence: TGTGCCAGCAGCTTGGCGGGGCTCTACGAGCAGTACTTC. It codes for CASSLAGLYEQYF.

CDR3 nucleotide sequence: TGCGCCAGCAGCCCCGGGACAGGGAGGAACTATGGCTACACCTTC. This sequence encodes CASSPGTGRNYGYTF. The chain uses TRBV5-1 and TRBJ1-2, with 9 positions matching TRBD1. CDR1 and CDR2 from the germline V gene are SGHRS and YFSETQ. This CDR3 region has 15 residues. V dropped 4 bases and J dropped 2; count of bases not matched to a gene: 6.

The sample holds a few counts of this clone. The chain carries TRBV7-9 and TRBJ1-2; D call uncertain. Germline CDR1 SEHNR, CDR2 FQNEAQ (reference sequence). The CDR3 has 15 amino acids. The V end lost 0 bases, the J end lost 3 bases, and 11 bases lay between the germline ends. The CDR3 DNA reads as TGTGCCAGCAGCTTAGCCGGTGTTCTCGACTATGGCTACACCTTC. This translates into CASSLAGVLDYGYTF.

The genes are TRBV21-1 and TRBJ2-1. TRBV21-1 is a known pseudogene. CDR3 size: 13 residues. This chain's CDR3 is CASSIVSYNEQFF. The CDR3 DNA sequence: TGTGCCAGCAGCATAGTCAGCTACAATGAGCAGTTCTTC.

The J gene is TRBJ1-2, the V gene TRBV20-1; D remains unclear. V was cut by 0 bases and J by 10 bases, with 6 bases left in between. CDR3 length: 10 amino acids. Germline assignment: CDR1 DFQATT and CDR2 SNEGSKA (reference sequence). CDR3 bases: TGCAGTGCTAGAGATAATCTCTACACCTTC. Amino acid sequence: CSARDNLYTF.

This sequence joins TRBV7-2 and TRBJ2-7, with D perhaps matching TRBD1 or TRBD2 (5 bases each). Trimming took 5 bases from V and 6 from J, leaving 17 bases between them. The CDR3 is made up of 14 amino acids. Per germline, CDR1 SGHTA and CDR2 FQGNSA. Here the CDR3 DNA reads TGTGCCAGCAGCGGGGCCGGGGTAATCTCCGAGCAGTACTTC. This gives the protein CASSGAGVISEQYF.

CDR3 sequence reads: CATSAVGIHSYEQYF. For the CDR3, the DNA is TGTGCCACCAGCGCTGTGGGTATACACTCCTACGAGCAGTACTTC. This rearrangement joins TRBV15 to TRBJ2-7, with D uncertain. Trimming shortened V by 5 bases and J by 0 bases, and 14 bases separated the two germline ends. The CDR3 contains 15 residues. From germline, CDR1 is LNHNV and CDR2 YYDKDF (reference sequence).

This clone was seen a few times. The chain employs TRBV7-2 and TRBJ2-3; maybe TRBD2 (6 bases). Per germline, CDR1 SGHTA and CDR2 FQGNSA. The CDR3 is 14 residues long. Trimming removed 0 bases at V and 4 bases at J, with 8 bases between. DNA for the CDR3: TGTGCCAGCAGCTTAGCGACTAGAGCAGATACGCAGTATTTT. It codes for CASSLATRADTQYF.

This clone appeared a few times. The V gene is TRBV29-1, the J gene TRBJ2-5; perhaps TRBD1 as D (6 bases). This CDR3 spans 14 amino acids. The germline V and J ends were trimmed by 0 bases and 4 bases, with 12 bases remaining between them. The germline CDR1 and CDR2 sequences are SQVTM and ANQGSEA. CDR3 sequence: CSVEDAQGRETQYF. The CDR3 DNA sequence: TGCAGCGTTGAAGATGCACAGGGTAGAGAGACCCAGTACTTC. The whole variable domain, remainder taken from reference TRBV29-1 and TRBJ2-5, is SAVISQKPSRDICQRGTSLTIQCQVDSQVTMMFWYRQQPGQSLTLIATANQGSEATYESGFVIDKFPISRPNLTFSTLTVSNMSPEDSSIYLCSVEDAQGRETQYFGPGTRLLVL.

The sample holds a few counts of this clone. The CDR3 DNA follows: TGTGCCAGCAGCACTGGGACTAGCGGGAGGGGAAATGAGCAGTTCTTC. Amino acids: CASSTGTSGRGNEQFF. The chain employs TRBV5-5 and TRBJ2-1; TRBD2 matches at 16 bases. CDR1 and CDR2 (germline): SGHKS, YYEKEE (reference sequence). CDR3 length: 16 residues. Unmatched junction bases numbered 5, after V lost 4 bases and J lost 7 bases.

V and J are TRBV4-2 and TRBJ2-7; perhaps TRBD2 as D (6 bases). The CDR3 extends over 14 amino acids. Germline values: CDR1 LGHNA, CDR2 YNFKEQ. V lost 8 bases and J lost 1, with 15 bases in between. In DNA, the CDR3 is TGTGCCAGCGGGGGTTCGGCGGGATCCTACGAGCAGTACTTC. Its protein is CASGGSAGSYEQYF.

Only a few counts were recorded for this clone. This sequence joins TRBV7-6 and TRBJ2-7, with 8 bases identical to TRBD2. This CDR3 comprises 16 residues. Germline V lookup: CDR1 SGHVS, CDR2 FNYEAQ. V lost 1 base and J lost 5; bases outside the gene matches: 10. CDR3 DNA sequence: TGTGCCAGCAGCTTAGGGGTTCCGCGGGGGGCTCACGAGCAGTACTTC. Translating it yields CASSLGVPRGAHEQYF.